The 20 T cell receptor beta chains reported below all come from one sample, sequenced in a study of cytomegalovirus exposure and HLA in healthy donors. PCR used 60 Vbeta primers and 13 Jbeta primers. This table comes from immunoSEQ multiplex PCR, and its TCRdb copy is limited to in-frame clones, with some not included. The sample consists of some 170,000 clones, roughly 76% of them appearing once. The sample consisted of PBMCs. Source of these receptors: a woman younger than 35 in good health and CMV-seropositive.

The chain couples TRBV4-2 to TRBJ2-2; D is perhaps TRBD1 (6 bases). The CDR3 runs 15 residues. V was shortened by 4 bases and J by 6 bases, with 15 bases between the two germline ends. Germline V gene sequence: CDR1 LGHNA, CDR2 YNFKEQ. CDR3 nucleotides: TGTGCCAGCAGCCGCACAGGGTGGGTTTCCGGGGAGCTGTTTTTT. Protein product: CASSRTGWVSGELFF.

The chain couples TRBV28 to TRBJ1-1; 7 bases line up with TRBD1. Per the germline V gene, CDR1 is MDHEN and CDR2 is SYDVKM. The CDR3 extends over 15 amino acids. The V and J ends lost 10 bases and 5 bases, in that order; junction bases with no gene match: 16. DNA for the CDR3: TGTGCCACCTACGACAGGGTTGGTTTTTCGACTGAAGCTTTCTTT. Protein sequence: CATYDRVGFSTEAFF.

The J gene is TRBJ2-1, the V gene TRBV6-4, with 13 bases lining up with TRBD2. The CDR3 runs 16 residues. Germline values: CDR1 MRHNA, CDR2 SNTAGT. Trimming at V came to 5 bases and at J to 7 bases, leaving 8 bases not matched to a gene. CDR3 coding DNA: TGTGCCAGCAGTCTTGGGACTAGCGGGGTAAATAATGAGCAGTTCTTC. It yields the protein CASSLGTSGVNNEQFF.

This chain links TRBV6-5 with TRBJ1-6; D gene unclear. CDR1 and CDR2 (germline): MNHEY, SVGAGI. The V and J ends lost 7 bases and 5 bases respectively, with 9 bases between them. This CDR3 has 13 residues. The CDR3 spells CASTRGDNSPLHF. In DNA, the CDR3 is TGTGCCAGCACGCGAGGAGATAATTCACCCCTCCACTTT.

This chain links TRBV6-1 with TRBJ2-7, with TRBD1 identical over 10 bases. V gave up 5 bases and J gave up 4 bases; unmatched junction bases: 5. CDR3 size: 14 residues. Germline loops: CDR1 MNHNS, CDR2 SASEGT. The CDR3 sequence: CASSTGTGVYEQYF. DNA for the CDR3: TGTGCCAGCAGTACCGGGACAGGGGTTTACGAGCAGTACTTC.

This clone was seen more than once but under ten times. The chain recombines TRBV5-6 with TRBJ1-1, with 8 nucleotides matching TRBD1. This CDR3 has 16 amino acids. Germline V gene data show CDR1 as SGHDT and CDR2 as YYEEEE. The V and J ends lost 4 bases and 5 bases, in that order; junction bases with no gene match: 13. In DNA, the CDR3 is TGTGCCAGCAGCCCGGAACAGGGGGTAGGGGTTACTGAAGCTTTCTTT. This codes for CASSPEQGVGVTEAFF.

The gene calls are TRBV4-1 and TRBJ1-3, with 7 bases aligning to TRBD1. The CDR3 has 12 amino acids. Germline loops: CDR1 MGHRA, CDR2 YSYEKL. V lost 2 bases and J lost 15; bases outside the gene matches: 7. The CDR3 is CASSQPTGTAYF. The CDR3 nucleotides are TGCGCCAGCAGCCAACCAACGGGGACAGCATATTTT.

CDR3 sequence (DNA): TGTGCCAGCAGCCGCCCGGGGGAAGGATCACCCCTCCACTTT. This translates into CASSRPGEGSPLHF. The V gene is TRBV11-2, the J gene TRBJ1-6; D is perhaps TRBD1 (5 bases). The germline gives CDR1 SGHAT, CDR2 FQNNGV. V was trimmed by 5 bases and J by 10 bases, leaving 15 bases between them. The CDR3 loop spans 14 amino acids. The complete variable domain, with remaining parts taken from reference TRBV11-2 and TRBJ1-6, reads EAGVAQSPRYKIIEKRQSVAFWCNPISGHATLYWYQQILGQGPKLLIQFQNNGVVDDSQLPKDRFSAERLKGVDSTLKIQPAKLEDSAVYLCASSRPGEGSPLHFGNGTRLTVT.

This sequence joins TRBV7-6 and TRBJ1-2; TRBD1 matches at 7 bases. With V trimmed by 5 bases and J by 7 bases, 10 bases remained unmatched. The CDR3 has 14 residues. Germline CDR1 is SGHVS and CDR2 is FNYEAQ. CDR3 DNA: TGTGCCAGCAGCCCTGGGACAGCCGGGGGTGGCTACACCTTC. Translation: CASSPGTAGGGYTF.

The genes are TRBV29-1 and TRBJ1-2; the D gene is possibly TRBD1 (5 bases). This CDR3 is 14 amino acids long. CDR1 and CDR2 from the germline V gene are SQVTM and ANQGSEA. Deletions cut 4 bases from V and 0 bases from J, with 12 bases between. The chain's CDR3 is CSVAGPQSNYGYTF. CDR3 in DNA: TGCAGCGTTGCAGGGCCTCAATCTAACTATGGCTACACCTTC.

The V and J genes are TRBV27 and TRBJ2-5; TRBD2 agrees at 9 bases. In germline, CDR1 is MNHEY, CDR2 SMNVEV (reference sequence). Trimming cost V 8 bases and J 5 bases; bases outside gene matches: 12. This CDR3 has 15 amino acids. In DNA form, the CDR3 reads TGTGCCAGCGGGGCTAGCGGGGCGCTCAGGGAGACCCAGTACTTC. Its protein product is CASGASGALRETQYF.

J is TRBJ1-2 and V is TRBV5-4; 7 bases align to TRBD1. The V gene end was trimmed by 3 bases and the J gene end by 2 bases; junction bases not matched to a gene: 4. CDR1 is SGHNT and CDR2 is YYREEE in the germline V gene (reference sequence). The CDR3 extends over 14 amino acids. Here the CDR3 reads CASSSGTENYGYTF. The CDR3 region has the DNA TGTGCCAGCAGCTCCGGGACAGAAAACTATGGCTACACCTTC.

The rearrangement uses TRBV10-3 and TRBJ2-1; 9 bases align to TRBD1. This CDR3 has 14 amino acids. V lost 4 bases and J lost 4; bases outside the gene matches: 2. Germline assignment: CDR1 ENHRY and CDR2 SYGVKD. The CDR3 protein is CAISGDRDYNEQFF. CDR3 coding DNA: TGTGCCATCAGTGGGGACAGGGATTACAATGAGCAGTTCTTC.

V and J are TRBV25-1 and TRBJ2-7, with D maybe TRBD2 (6 bases). The CDR3 has 16 residues. Germline V CDR1 and CDR2: MGHDK, SYGVNS. The V end was cut by 7 bases, the J end by 2 bases, with 21 bases between. The CDR3 is CASNSSGVRGAYEQYF. The CDR3 DNA reads as TGTGCCAGCAACTCCTCGGGGGTCCGTGGCGCCTACGAGCAGTACTTC.

V is TRBV27 and J is TRBJ2-1, with D perhaps TRBD1 (7 bases). Germline CDR1 and CDR2: MNHEY and SMNVEV (reference sequence). Trimming removed 3 bases at V and 4 bases at J, with 13 bases between. The CDR3 runs 15 residues. CDR3 coding DNA: TGTGCCAGCAGTTTGGGGGGACAGACTTACAATGAGCAGTTCTTC. Encoded protein: CASSLGGQTYNEQFF.

The V gene is TRBV18, the J gene TRBJ1-3, with TRBD1 as a possible D gene (5 bases). The CDR3 loop spans 17 amino acids. In germline, CDR1 is KGHSH, CDR2 LQKENI. Trimming cost V 0 bases and J 3 bases, with 15 bases left between them. CDR3 protein: CASSPPVLGAGGNTIYF. CDR3 nucleotide sequence: TGTGCCAGCTCACCACCGGTTCTAGGGGCTGGTGGAAACACCATATATTTT.

The chain couples TRBV30 to TRBJ1-6; D possibly corresponds to TRBD1 (5 bases). Deletions cut 3 bases from V and 3 bases from J, with 9 bases between. The CDR3 runs to 14 residues. Germline loops: CDR1 GTSNPN, CDR2 SVGIG (reference sequence). The CDR3 nucleotides read TGTGCCTGGAGGGGGGGGGTCTATAATTCACCCCTCCACTTT. Translation: CAWRGGVYNSPLHF.

The gene calls are TRBV27 and TRBJ2-7; 8 bases agree with TRBD2. CDR3 length equals 13 residues. Trimming took 3 bases from V and 5 from J; bases not matched to a gene: 3. Germline V gene data show CDR1 as MNHEY and CDR2 as SMNVEV (reference sequence). Written as DNA, the CDR3 is TGTGCCAGCAGTTTTCGGGGGGGGGACGAGCAGTACTTC. Translating gives CASSFRGGDEQYF.

The chain links TRBV6-1 to TRBJ1-6; 7 bases are shared with TRBD1. Germline CDR1 MNHNS, CDR2 SASEGT. J lost 6 bases, V lost 7 bases, and 3 bases had no gene match. There are 13 residues in the CDR3. CDR3 loop: CASIAGGNSPLHF. CDR3 sequence (DNA): TGTGCCAGCATCGCAGGGGGTAATTCACCCCTCCACTTT.

The chain links TRBV6-5 to TRBJ1-1; maybe TRBD1 (5 bases). V lost 5 bases and J 4 bases, leaving 11 bases between the germline ends. Germline V gene sequence: CDR1 MNHEY, CDR2 SVGAGI. The CDR3 is made up of 13 amino acids. The CDR3 region is CASSPRQSTEAFF. As DNA, the CDR3 is TGTGCCAGCAGTCCGCGACAGAGCACTGAAGCTTTCTTT.